Each of the 11 T cell receptor beta chains below was sequenced from the same sample in a study of blood T cells in healthy people across ages. Alongside a J-beta primer mix, a sample-barcoded 5' primer served in a second PCR lasting roughly 7 to 12 cycles. From the 5' RACE reads, TCRdb called clonotypes with MiXCR, one entry per CDR3 protein. The table lists 600,000 to 1,000,000 distinct CDR3 sequences, approximately 25% of them singletons. This sample was shared with a second study, whose subject was T cells of mothers and their children.

Sequences were obtained from blood. These receptors all stem from a boy younger than 18 in good health.

This clonotype was found a few times. J is TRBJ2-2 and V is TRBV5-6, with 9 bases that match TRBD1. The CDR3 sequence is 16 residues long. The trim removed 1 base at V and 5 bases at J, leaving 6 bases unmatched. The germline CDR1 and CDR2 sequences are SGHDT and YYEEEE. The CDR3 DNA follows: TGTGCCAGCAGCTTGTCCGGGACAGGGAAGACCGGGGAGCTGTTTTTT. The encoded protein is CASSLSGTGKTGELFF.

V usage is TRBV20-1 and J usage is TRBJ1-2; weak D call: TRBD1 (6 bases). This CDR3 is built from 13 residues. Per germline, CDR1 DFQATT and CDR2 SNEGSKA (reference sequence). The V gene lost 0 bases and the J gene lost 8 bases, with 13 bases spanning the gap. The CDR3 DNA reads TGCAGTGCTAGAGATAACCCAACAGGGGGCTACACCTTC. Translating gives CSARDNPTGGYTF.

The chain carries TRBV18 and TRBJ1-4, with D possibly TRBD1 on 6 matching bases. The length of the CDR3 is 16 residues. V was trimmed by 1 base and J by 2 bases, leaving 11 bases between them. Germline V lookup: CDR1 KGHSH, CDR2 LQKENI. The CDR3 DNA follows: TGTGCCAGCTCACCACGGCAGGGGTCGACTAATGAAAAACTGTTTTTT. Its protein is CASSPRQGSTNEKLFF.

This clonotype was observed at least ten times. In nucleotides, the CDR3 is TGCAGCGTTGAAGTCAATGAGCAGTTCTTC. It translates to CSVEVNEQFF. The chain is built from TRBV29-1 and TRBJ2-1; D not resolved. The CDR3 has 10 residues. The ends were cut back, 1 base at V and 6 bases at J, with 1 base in the middle. CDR1 and CDR2 from the germline V gene are SQVTM and ANQGSEA.

This clonotype appeared a few times. The chain is built from TRBV4-3 and TRBJ2-7; D is possibly TRBD2 (5 bases). Germline V gives CDR1 LGHNA, CDR2 YSLEER. The length of the CDR3 is 15 residues. Trimming removed 0 bases at V and 1 base at J, with 10 bases between. CDR3 nucleotide sequence: TGCGCCAGCAGCCAAGATTTTCGGGGTTCCTACGAGCAGTACTTC. Amino acids: CASSQDFRGSYEQYF.

This clonotype was counted between two and nine times. The J gene is TRBJ2-3, the V gene TRBV18; D unresolved. Germline V lookup: CDR1 KGHSH, CDR2 LQKENI. The germline V and J ends were trimmed by 4 bases and 6 bases, with 14 bases remaining between them. The CDR3 sequence is 14 residues long. CDR3 coding DNA: TGTGCCAGCTCACGGCGAAGGGATGGGGATACGCAGTATTTT. This codes for CASSRRRDGDTQYF. Using reference TRBV18 and TRBJ2-3 for the parts outside the CDR3, the full variable domain is NAGVMQNPRHLVRRRGQEARLRCSPMKGHSHVYWYRQLPEEGLKFMVYLQKENIIDESGMPKERFSAEFPKEGPSILRIQQVVRGDSAAYFCASSRRRDGDTQYFGPGTRLTVL.

A remark on this clonotype: At one boundary the junction diverges from the germline segment, which might be a read error. V and J are TRBV20-1 and TRBJ1-2; D is unclear. There are 12 residues in the CDR3. Germline CDR1 DFQATT, CDR2 SNEGSKA (reference sequence). The CDR3 coding sequence is TGCAGTGCTCGGGTCAGAGTCTATGACTACACCTTC. This codes for CSARVRVYDYTF.

The V call is TRBV2, the J call TRBJ2-7; D is possibly TRBD2 (7 bases). CDR3 length: 14 residues. V lost 6 bases, J lost 3 bases, and 15 bases lay in between. Germline V CDR1 and CDR2: SNHLY, FYNNEI. The CDR3 loop is CASRARGGGYEQYF. The CDR3, as DNA: TGTGCCAGCAGGGCGAGGGGGGGAGGCTACGAGCAGTACTTC.

This clonotype was counted once. The chain recombines TRBV4-1 with TRBJ2-3; 7 positions agree with TRBD2. The length of the CDR3 is 17 residues. The J segment lost 2 bases and the V segment lost 1 base, leaving 9 bases of the junction unmatched. In germline, CDR1 is MGHRA, CDR2 YSYEKL. The CDR3: CASSQAGDYKSTDTQYF. CDR3 DNA sequence: TGCGCCAGCAGCCAAGCTGGGGACTACAAATCCACAGATACGCAGTATTTT.

The sample holds a few counts of this clonotype. The chain carries TRBV6-2 or TRBV6-3 and TRBJ2-2; D remains ambiguous. V lost 0 bases to trimming and J lost 4 bases, with 12 bases between them. The CDR3 sequence is 16 residues long. From germline, CDR1 is MNHEY and CDR2 SVGEGT. CDR3 loop: CASSYSIFRSTGELFF. The CDR3 DNA follows: TGTGCCAGCAGTTACTCGATTTTCCGGAGCACCGGGGAGCTGTTTTTT.

The CDR3 loop is CSAPSRTGQETQYF. CDR3 DNA sequence: TGCAGTGCACCGTCCAGGACAGGCCAAGAGACCCAGTACTTC. The chain couples TRBV20-1 to TRBJ2-5, with 7 bases matching TRBD1. Germline V gives CDR1 DFQATT, CDR2 SNEGSKA (reference sequence). The CDR3 runs 14 residues. The V gene end was trimmed by 6 bases and the J gene end by 1 base; junction bases not matched to a gene: 8.